This paragraph covers one T cell receptor (beta chain) sequence. What it binds is not known. The record originates from a study of T cell responses to AZD1222 COVID-19 vaccine. Study-level findings and limits: Regions left unmutated in variants are reportedly the target of nearly half of spike-specific TCRs. Elevations in Spike-specific TCR breadth and depth followed administration of two AZD1222 doses. There were mostly white British donors and more females than males, and clonal diversity was possibly underestimated.

Some second doses came at about 4 weeks and others at about 12 weeks; these were pooled. TCRdb's copy holds only in-frame clones and misses some; the assay was immunoSEQ multiplex PCR. Altogether more than 100,000 clones are present, 80% to 95% being singletons, with the ten largest covering 6% to 9%. The ends lost 5 bases at V and 6 bases at J; junction bases unmatched: 12. Germline-derived CDR1 and CDR2 are ENHRY and SYGVKD. The CDR3 extends over 15 amino acids. The V gene is TRBV10-3, the J gene TRBJ2-7, with 8 bases aligning to TRBD2. The sequences come from peripheral blood, collected 28 days after the second AZD1222 dose. The sequence was obtained from an adult who received the AZD1222 COVID-19 vaccine. The CDR3 DNA follows: TGTGCCATCAGTCCTACCGTCGGGACTAGGTTCGAGCAGTACTTC. Its protein product is CAISPTVGTRFEQYF.